The present entry profiles one TCR beta chain with its context. Its antigen remains unknown. V lost 1 base and J lost 10, with 23 bases in between. The length of the CDR3 is 18 residues. Germline CDR1 is LGHNA and CDR2 is YSLEER. Making TCR cDNA involved 5'RACE template switching, which added UMIs and a universal primer site. TCRdb independently ran MiXCR on the 5' RACE reads; one entry per CDR3 protein. The sample records some 300,000 distinct CDR3 sequences, around 10% being singletons. This specimen belongs to a study of T cells after yellow fever vaccination. Overall study results and limits: Highly abundant clonotypes carried over from the bulk population could end up in FACS-sorted repertoires as contaminants. Although most clonotypes did not, a small share appeared in both CD4 and CD8 compartments. Clones from primary vaccination mostly reappeared after the booster (roughly 97% CD4, around 90% CD8).

The sequenced sample was CD4+ T cells sorted from PBMCs, obtained 5 days after the yellow fever booster vaccination. This clonotype originated in a man aged 18 to 29 who received the YFV17D yellow fever vaccine. The chain uses TRBV4-3 and TRBJ1-6; D perhaps matches TRBD1 (6 bases). This chain's CDR3 is CASSQVLLRGANRSPLHF. CDR3 in DNA: TGCGCCAGCAGCCAAGTTCTTCTCAGGGGCGCAAACCGGTCACCCCTCCACTTT.